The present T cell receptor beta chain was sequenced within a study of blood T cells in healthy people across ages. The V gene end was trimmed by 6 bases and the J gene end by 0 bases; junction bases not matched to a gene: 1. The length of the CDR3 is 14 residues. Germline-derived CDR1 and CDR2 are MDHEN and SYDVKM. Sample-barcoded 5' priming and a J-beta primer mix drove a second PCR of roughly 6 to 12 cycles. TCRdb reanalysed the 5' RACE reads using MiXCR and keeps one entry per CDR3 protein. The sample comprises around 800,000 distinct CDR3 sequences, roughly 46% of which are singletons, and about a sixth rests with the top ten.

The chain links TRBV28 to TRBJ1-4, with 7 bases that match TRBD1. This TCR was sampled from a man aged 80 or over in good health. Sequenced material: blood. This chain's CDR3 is CASRTGSTNEKLFF. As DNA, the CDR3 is TGTGCCAGCAGGACAGGGTCAACTAATGAAAAACTGTTTTTT.